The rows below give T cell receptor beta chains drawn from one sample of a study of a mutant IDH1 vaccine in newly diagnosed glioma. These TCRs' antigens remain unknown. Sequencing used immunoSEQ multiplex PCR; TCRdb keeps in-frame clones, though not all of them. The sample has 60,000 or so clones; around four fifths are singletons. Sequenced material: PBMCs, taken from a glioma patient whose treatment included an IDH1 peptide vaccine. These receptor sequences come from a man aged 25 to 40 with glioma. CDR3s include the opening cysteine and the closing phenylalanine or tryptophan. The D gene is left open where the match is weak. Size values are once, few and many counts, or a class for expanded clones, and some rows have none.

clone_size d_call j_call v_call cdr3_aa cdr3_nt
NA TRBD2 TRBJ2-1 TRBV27 CASTSSGGAPYNEQFF TGTGCCAGCACCTCTAGCGGGGGGGCCCCCTACAATGAGCAGTTCTTC
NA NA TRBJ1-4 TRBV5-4 CASSSGTQEKLFF TGTGCCAGCAGCTCCGGGACGCAGGAAAAACTGTTTTTT
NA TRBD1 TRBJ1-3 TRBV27 CASSSDRAGNTIYF TGTGCCAGCAGTTCGGACAGGGCTGGAAACACCATATATTTT
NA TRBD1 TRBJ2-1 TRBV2 CASRSQGVQNNEQFF TGTGCCAGCAGGTCTCAGGGGGTACAAAACAATGAGCAGTTCTTC
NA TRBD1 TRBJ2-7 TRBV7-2 CASSFGTGSYEQYF TGTGCCAGCAGCTTTGGGACAGGGTCCTACGAGCAGTACTTC
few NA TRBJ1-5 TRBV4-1 CASSQEQENNQPQHF TGCGCCAGCAGCCAAGAACAGGAAAACAATCAGCCCCAGCATTTT
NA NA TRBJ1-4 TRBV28 CASGEDAWEKLFF TGTGCCAGCGGCGAGGACGCTTGGGAAAAACTGTTTTTT
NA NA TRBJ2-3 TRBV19 CASSEGPSTDTQYF TGTGCCAGTAGTGAGGGACCGAGCACAGATACGCAGTATTTT
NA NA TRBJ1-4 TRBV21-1 CASSTWGQGENEKLFF TGTGCCAGCAGCACTTGGGGACAGGGGGAAAATGAAAAACTGTTTTTT
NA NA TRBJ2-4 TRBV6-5 CASSSGLKNIQYF TGTGCCAGCAGTAGCGGCCTCAAAAACATTCAGTACTTC
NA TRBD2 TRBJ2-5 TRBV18 CASSPPTRLAGGRETQYF TGTGCCAGCTCACCACCGACGAGATTAGCGGGGGGCCGGGAGACCCAGTACTTC
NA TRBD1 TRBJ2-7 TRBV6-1 CASSEQGDTYEQYF TGTGCCAGCAGTGAACAGGGGGACACCTACGAGCAGTACTTC
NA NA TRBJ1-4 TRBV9 CASSVATNEKLFF TGTGCCAGCAGCGTAGCTACTAATGAAAAACTGTTTTTT
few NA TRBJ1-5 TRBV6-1 CASSEEPSNSNQPQHF TGTGCCAGCAGTGAAGAACCATCTAATAGCAATCAGCCCCAGCATTTT
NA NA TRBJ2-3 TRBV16 CASSQSQGGTYTQYF TGTGCCAGCAGCCAATCCCAGGGTGGGACCTATACGCAGTATTTT
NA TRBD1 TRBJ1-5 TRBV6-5 CASGTKTGRQPQHF TGTGCCAGCGGTACTAAGACAGGGCGACAGCCCCAGCATTTT
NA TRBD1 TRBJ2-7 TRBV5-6 CASSRQGPSEQYF TGTGCCAGCAGTCGACAGGGGCCAAGCGAGCAGTACTTC
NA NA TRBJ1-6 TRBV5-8 CASSSASSYNSPLHF TGTGCCAGCAGCTCTGCAAGCTCCTATAATTCACCCCTCCACTTT
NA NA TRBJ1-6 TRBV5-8 CASSTGWNSPLHF TGTGCCAGCAGTACCGGGTGGAATTCACCCCTCCACTTT
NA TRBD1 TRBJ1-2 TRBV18 CASSPQGTDRYGYTF TGTGCCAGCTCGCCACAGGGGACGGACCGATATGGCTACACCTTC
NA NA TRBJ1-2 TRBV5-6 CASSPVEGGGYTF TGTGCCAGCAGCCCAGTGGAAGGGGGAGGCTACACCTTC
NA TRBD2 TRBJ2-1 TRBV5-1 CASSTTLLAGGSNAYNEQFF TGCGCCAGCAGCACGACCCTGCTAGCGGGGGGAAGTAACGCCTACAATGAGCAGTTCTTC
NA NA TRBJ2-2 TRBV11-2 CASSFVGATGELFF TGTGCCAGCAGCTTTGTGGGGGCGACCGGGGAGCTGTTTTTT
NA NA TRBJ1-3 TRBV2 CASRSLQGPRGNTIYF TGTGCCAGCAGATCGCTACAGGGCCCGCGCGGAAACACCATATATTTT
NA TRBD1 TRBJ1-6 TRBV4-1 CASSQDEGAPFFLHF TGCGCCAGCAGCCAAGATGAGGGGGCTCCCTTCTTCCTCCACTTT
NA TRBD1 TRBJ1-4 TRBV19 CASSAHRVDRGKKLFF TGTGCCAGTAGCGCCCACCGAGTGGACAGGGGGAAAAAACTGTTTTTT
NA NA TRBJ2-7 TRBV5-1 CASSLDGGGGFLYF TGCGCCAGCAGCTTGGACGGAGGGGGCGGGTTTCTGTACTTC
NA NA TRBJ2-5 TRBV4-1 CASSQEVRQETQYF TGCGCCAGCAGCCAAGAGGTTAGACAAGAGACCCAGTACTTC
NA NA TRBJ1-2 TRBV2 CASSVRAGHGYTF TGTGCCAGCAGTGTGAGGGCTGGGCATGGCTACACCTTC
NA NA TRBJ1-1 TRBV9 CASSVEGRDTEAFF TGTGCCAGCAGCGTAGAGGGGAGGGACACTGAAGCTTTCTTT
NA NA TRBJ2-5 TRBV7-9 CASSRGSEETQYF TGTGCCAGCAGTAGGGGATCGGAAGAGACCCAGTACTTC
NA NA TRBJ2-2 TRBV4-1 CASSQDRGTGELFF TGCGCCAGCAGCCAAGACAGGGGAACCGGGGAGCTGTTTTTT
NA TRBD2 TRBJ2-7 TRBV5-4 CASSAQRGSSYEQYF TGTGCCAGCAGCGCCCAGCGGGGGAGCTCCTACGAGCAGTACTTC
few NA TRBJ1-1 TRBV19 CASRGDALNMNTEAFF TGTGCCAGTAGGGGGGACGCCCTTAATATGAACACTGAAGCTTTCTTT
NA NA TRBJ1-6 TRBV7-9 CASSPEGLSANSPLHF TGTGCCAGCAGCCCGGAGGGATTATCCGCAAATTCACCCCTCCACTTT
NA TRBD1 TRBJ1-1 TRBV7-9 CASSPTGGREGAFF TGTGCCAGCAGCCCAACAGGGGGACGTGAGGGAGCTTTCTTT
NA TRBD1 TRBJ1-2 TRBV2 CASSGDREGELPWGDGYTF TGTGCCAGCAGTGGGGACAGGGAGGGCGAACTCCCTTGGGGCGATGGCTACACCTTC
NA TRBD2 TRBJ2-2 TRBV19 CASSMSGLAGGIGELFF TGTGCCAGTAGTATGAGTGGACTAGCGGGGGGGATCGGGGAGCTGTTTTTT
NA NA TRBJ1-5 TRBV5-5 CASSLSGNGQPQHF TGTGCCAGCAGCTTATCGGGGAACGGTCAGCCCCAGCATTTT
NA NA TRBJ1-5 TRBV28 CASSLLLVSQHF TGTGCCAGCAGTTTACTTCTGGTTTCCCAGCATTTT
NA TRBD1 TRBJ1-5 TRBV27 CASSLTGTVSNQPQHF TGTGCCAGCAGCCTAACCGGGACAGTTAGCAATCAGCCCCAGCATTTT
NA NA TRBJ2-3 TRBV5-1 CASSSWGLREDTQYF TGCGCCAGCAGCTCCTGGGGTCTCAGAGAAGATACGCAGTATTTT
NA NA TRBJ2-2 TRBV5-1 CASSFTAGANTGELFF TGCGCCAGCAGTTTCACGGCAGGGGCGAACACCGGGGAGCTGTTTTTT
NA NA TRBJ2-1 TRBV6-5 CASSYSTGYNEQFF TGTGCCAGCAGTTACTCGACAGGCTACAATGAGCAGTTCTTC
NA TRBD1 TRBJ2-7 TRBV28 CASSFRTGTDTPRAYF TGTGCCAGCAGTTTCCGTACCGGGACAGATACGCCGCGCGCGTACTTC
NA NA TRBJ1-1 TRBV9 CASSVATRGDDRLAEAFF TGTGCCAGCAGCGTAGCTACGAGGGGGGACGATAGATTGGCTGAAGCTTTCTTT
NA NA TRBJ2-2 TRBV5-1 CASSLAATSTGELFF TGCGCCAGCAGCTTGGCGGCTACTAGCACCGGGGAGCTGTTTTTT
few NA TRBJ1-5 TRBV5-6 CASSLWEGQGQPQHF TGTGCCAGCAGCTTGTGGGAGGGGCAGGGACAGCCCCAGCATTTT
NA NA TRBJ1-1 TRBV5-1 CASSLYYVDSSNTEAFF TGCGCCAGCAGCTTGTATTATGTCGACAGTTCTAATACTGAAGCTTTCTTT
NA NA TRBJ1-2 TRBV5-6 CASSLYGYYGYTF TGTGCCAGCAGCTTGTACGGATACTATGGCTACACCTTC
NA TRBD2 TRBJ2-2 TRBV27 CASSPGTSNTGELFF TGTGCCAGCAGTCCCGGGACTAGCAACACCGGGGAGCTGTTTTTT
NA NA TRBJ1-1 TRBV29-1 CSVNQAMNTEAFF TGCAGCGTTAATCAGGCCATGAACACTGAAGCTTTCTTT
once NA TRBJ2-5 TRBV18 CASSPWAPETQYF TGTGCCAGCTCACCATGGGCCCCAGAGACCCAGTACTTC
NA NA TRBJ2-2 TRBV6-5 CASSYWQTNTGELFF TGTGCCAGCAGTTACTGGCAGACTAACACCGGGGAGCTGTTTTTT
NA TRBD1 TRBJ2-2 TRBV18 CASSLTSTGGTGELFF TGTGCCAGCTCACTCACTTCGACAGGGGGCACCGGGGAGCTGTTTTTT